Shown below are 25 T cell receptor beta chains from a single sample sequenced in a study of shared clonotypes between healthy human individuals. Only in-frame clones appear in the TCRdb table, and some are missing; sequencing was by immunoSEQ multiplex PCR. The table records 2.3 million or so clones, more than 85% of them present only once. Sequenced material: naive CD4+ T cells from PBMCs. The subset here: CD45RA+ positively selected. Receptors originate from a man between 18 and 29 years old in good health. Some clones in this sample may be carry-over from other donors' samples.

The rearrangement joins TRBV29-1 to TRBJ1-1; 8 bases map to TRBD1. CDR1 is SQVTM and CDR2 is ANQGSEA in the germline V gene. V dropped 6 bases and J dropped 5; count of bases not matched to a gene: 14. This CDR3 contains 15 residues. The CDR3 DNA sequence: TGCAGCGTACGATCCATTTTCCGGACAGGGACTGAAGCTTTCTTT. Translated, it gives CSVRSIFRTGTEAFF.

Of note for this clone: The identical CDR3 is also encoded by other nucleotide sequences in the sample. The V call is TRBV5-4, the J call TRBJ2-3; 10 nucleotides align to TRBD1. The CDR3 has 14 residues. CDR1 SGHNT and CDR2 YYREEE come from the germline V gene (reference sequence). With 2 bases clipped from V and 4 bases from J, the junction kept 1 base outside the gene matches. CDR3 loop: CASSLGQGADTQYF. DNA of the CDR3: TGTGCCAGCAGCTTAGGACAGGGGGCAGATACGCAGTATTTT.

The V and J genes are TRBV18 and TRBJ1-4; D gene unclear. This CDR3 comprises 13 residues. Trimming pared 1 base from V and 12 bases from J, leaving 12 bases between. From germline, CDR1 is KGHSH and CDR2 LQKENI. CDR3 in amino acids: CASSPRQSEELFF. The CDR3 DNA reads TGTGCCAGCTCACCACGACAAAGCGAAGAACTGTTTTTT. The full variable domain, rest sourced from reference TRBV18 and TRBJ1-4, is NAGVMQNPRHLVRRRGQEARLRCSPMKGHSHVYWYRQLPEEGLKFMVYLQKENIIDESGMPKERFSAEFPKEGPSILRIQQVVRGDSAAYFCASSPRQSEELFFGSGTQLSVL.

The chain's CDR3 is CASSQGLSVGTALGQPQHF. CDR3 nucleotides: TGCGCCAGCAGCCAAGGACTTTCGGTGGGAACAGCGCTTGGTCAGCCCCAGCATTTT. The chain carries TRBV4-3 and TRBJ1-5; D unclear. V shed 1 base and J shed 6 bases, with 25 bases lying between them. Germline-derived CDR1 and CDR2 are LGHNA and YSLEER. CDR3 length: 19 amino acids.

The rearrangement links TRBV5-4 to TRBJ1-5, with 8 bases identical to TRBD1. Germline lookup yields CDR1 SGHNT and CDR2 YYREEE (reference sequence). The CDR3 consists of 16 residues. Trimming took 4 bases from V and 4 from J; bases not matched to a gene: 10. CDR3 DNA: TGTGCCAGCAGCATGACAGGGGTTGGGGTGAATCAGCCCCAGCATTTT. Its protein product is CASSMTGVGVNQPQHF.

V and J are TRBV7-8 and TRBJ1-2; 7 bases agree with TRBD1. The CDR3 spans 15 residues. Germline values: CDR1 SGHVS, CDR2 FQNEAQ. V lost 0 bases and J lost 2; bases outside the gene matches: 3. CDR3 sequence (DNA): TGTGCCAGCAGCTTAGCGTCGGGACAGAACTATGGCTACACCTTC. This gives the protein CASSLASGQNYGYTF.

The rearrangement uses TRBV14 and TRBJ2-5; a weak D match, TRBD2 (6 bases). V was cut by 1 base and J by 5 bases, with 11 bases left in between. This CDR3 is 14 amino acids long. Germline CDR1 reads SGHDN; CDR2 reads FVKESK. Here the CDR3 reads CASSQVLAAETQYF. The CDR3 nucleotides read TGTGCCAGCAGCCAAGTTTTAGCGGCGGAGACCCAGTACTTC.

Points on this clone: The limits of the CDR3 on the DNA are not certain, so only TCRdb's listed CDR3 is given. The chain joins TRBV28 to TRBJ2-1; the DNA was not compared with TRBD2, the D call given in the table. The CDR3 region is 11 residues in length, termini included. The germline gives CDR1 MDHEN, CDR2 SYDVKM. The CDR3 sequence: CASSSSVKQFF.

CDR3 DNA: TGTGCCAGCAGCCAATCGGACAGGGCGACTGAAGCTTTCTTT. It translates to CASSQSDRATEAFF. The chain has TRBV4-2 and TRBJ1-1; 8 positions match TRBD1. Germline V gives CDR1 LGHNA, CDR2 YNFKEQ. V shed 2 bases and J 5 bases; nucleotides not matched to a gene: 4. The CDR3 totals 14 residues.

V usage is TRBV6-5 and J usage is TRBJ1-5; D is ambiguous. The germline V gene has CDR1 MNHEY and CDR2 SVGAGI. This CDR3 has 15 amino acids. Trimming shortened V by 2 bases and J by 0 bases, and 8 bases separated the two germline ends. The CDR3 DNA sequence: TGTGCCAGCAGTTACGAGCGCTATAGCAATCAGCCCCAGCATTTT. Protein: CASSYERYSNQPQHF.

V gene TRBV28 combines with J gene TRBJ2-7, with TRBD2 identical over 9 bases. V gave up 5 bases and J gave up 3 bases; unmatched junction bases: 5. The germline V gene encodes CDR1 MDHEN and CDR2 SYDVKM. This CDR3 has 14 residues. The CDR3 coding sequence is TGTGCCAGCAGTAGACTAGCGGTTATCTACGAGCAGTACTTC. Amino acids: CASSRLAVIYEQYF.

J is TRBJ2-1 and V is TRBV6-4, with D perhaps given as TRBD1 or TRBD2 (5 bases each). The CDR3 sequence is 15 residues long. The germline V gene has CDR1 MRHNA and CDR2 SNTAGT. With 3 bases removed from V and 4 bases from J, the gap between germline ends came to 13 bases. CDR3 loop: CASSESGTIYNEQFF. CDR3 nucleotides: TGTGCCAGCAGTGAGTCCGGGACCATATACAATGAGCAGTTCTTC.

The chain links TRBV6-1 to TRBJ1-1, with 7 nucleotides matching TRBD1. Germline values: CDR1 MNHNS, CDR2 SASEGT. This CDR3 region has 15 residues. V shed 4 bases, J shed 0 bases, and the junction held 5 bases outside the gene matches. The CDR3 protein is CASSVTGTVNTEAFF. CDR3 DNA sequence: TGTGCCAGCAGTGTAACCGGGACAGTGAACACTGAAGCTTTCTTT.

The rearrangement uses TRBV10-3 and TRBJ2-7; 9 bases are a match to TRBD2. V lost 4 bases, J lost 1 base, and 2 bases stayed unmatched. Germline loops: CDR1 ENHRY, CDR2 SYGVKD. This CDR3 is 14 amino acids long. The CDR3 DNA reads TGTGCCATCAGTGCGGGACTAGCTTCCTACGAGCAGTACTTC. Its translation: CAISAGLASYEQYF.

As DNA, the CDR3 is TGCGCCAGCAGTCTGGGTGAGACGAACACCGGGGAGCTGTTTTTT. It is translated as CASSLGETNTGELFF. The chain is built from TRBV10-1 and TRBJ2-2; no definite D call. V was clipped by 5 bases and J by 0 bases, with 10 bases between them. Germline V lookup: CDR1 WNHNN, CDR2 SYGVQD (reference sequence). This CDR3 contains 15 residues.

J is TRBJ1-2 and V is TRBV28, with 12 bases matching TRBD1. From germline, CDR1 is MDHEN and CDR2 SYDVKM. The V and J ends lost 5 bases and 6 bases, in that order; junction bases with no gene match: 4. The CDR3 length is 14 residues. The DNA for the CDR3 is TGTGCCAGCAGTGGGACAGGGGGCGCGGATGGCTACACCTTC. Translation: CASSGTGGADGYTF.

The J gene is TRBJ2-2, the V gene TRBV11-2, with D maybe TRBD2 (6 bases). The CDR3 is 15 residues long. V lost 2 bases and J 4 bases, leaving 11 bases between the germline ends. The germline gives CDR1 SGHAT, CDR2 FQNNGV. The CDR3 region is CASSLRERITGELFF. For the CDR3, the DNA is TGTGCCAGCAGCTTACGGGAGAGAATCACCGGGGAGCTGTTTTTT.

This clone appeared once. The rearrangement uses TRBV7-2 and TRBJ2-7, with a possible D match to TRBD1 (5 bases). The CDR3 consists of 15 residues. The germline V and J ends were trimmed by 5 bases and 3 bases, with 17 bases remaining between them. Germline lookup yields CDR1 SGHTA and CDR2 FQGNSA. The CDR3 reads CASSHGQDTDYEQYF. The CDR3 nucleotides are TGTGCCAGCAGCCATGGTCAGGACACCGACTACGAGCAGTACTTC.

This clone was counted once. The chain links TRBV29-1 to TRBJ2-5, with a weak D call TRBD2 (5 bases). V lost 4 bases and J lost 11, with 14 bases in between. The CDR3 loop spans 11 amino acids. Germline V CDR1 and CDR2: SQVTM, ANQGSEA. In DNA, the CDR3 is TGCAGCGTTGGTAAGACGGAGGAGCAGTACTTC. This sequence encodes CSVGKTEEQYF.

The CDR3 DNA is TGTGCCAGCAGGGGGAGGGAAGAAGAAAAACTGTTTTTT. It codes for CASRGREEEKLFF. The V gene is TRBV6-6, the J gene TRBJ1-4; D gene unclear. Trimming pared 6 bases from V and 8 bases from J, leaving 13 bases between. The CDR3 spans 13 residues. Germline V gene lookup returns CDR1 MNHNY and CDR2 SVGAGI (reference sequence).

This clone was seen once. This sequence joins TRBV7-9 and TRBJ1-3; 7 bases line up with TRBD1. V shed 5 bases, J shed 6 bases, and the junction held 7 bases outside the gene matches. The CDR3 has 14 amino acids. Germline V gene sequence: CDR1 SEHNR, CDR2 FQNEAQ (reference sequence). The CDR3, as DNA: TGTGCCAGCAGCCTGACAGGGATGGAAAACACCATATATTTT. As protein: CASSLTGMENTIYF.

The chain couples TRBV2 to TRBJ2-6, with D tentatively TRBD2 (6 bases). Per germline, CDR1 SNHLY and CDR2 FYNNEI. Between the trimmed V and J ends, which lost 1 base and 0 bases, there was a span of 10 bases. The CDR3 runs 17 residues. DNA for the CDR3: TGTGCCAGCAGTGAAGGCGGACTAAGCTCTGGGGCCAACGTCCTGACTTTC. Translation gives CASSEGGLSSGANVLTF.

The V and J genes are TRBV29-1 and TRBJ1-1; TRBD1 might be the D (6 bases). This CDR3 contains 13 residues. Germline-derived CDR1 and CDR2 are SQVTM and ANQGSEA. The V end was cut by 5 bases, the J end by 5 bases, with 15 bases between. CDR3 loop: CSVYGEQGTEAFF. In DNA, the CDR3 is TGCAGCGTTTACGGGGAACAGGGAACTGAAGCTTTCTTT.

The chain links TRBV6-6 to TRBJ2-7; 11 nucleotides agree with TRBD2. There are 16 residues in the CDR3. Losses at the gene ends were 6 bases for V and 7 bases for J; bases not matched to a gene: 14. Germline V gene sequence: CDR1 MNHNY, CDR2 SVGAGI (reference sequence). CDR3 coding DNA: TGTGCCAGCAGCCGACTAGCGGGACCCCCTATGACAGAGCAGTACTTC. It encodes CASSRLAGPPMTEQYF.

The genes are TRBV29-1 and TRBJ1-2; TRBD1 matches 8 bases. The V segment lost 2 bases and the J segment 4 bases; nucleotides outside the gene matches: 12. The CDR3 totals 16 residues. The V gene's germline CDR1 is SQVTM and CDR2 ANQGSEA. The CDR3 nucleotides are TGCAGCGTTGAACGGGCAGGGGGCGCACCCGTCTATGGCTACACCTTC. This codes for CSVERAGGAPVYGYTF.